Following are 14 T cell receptor beta chains from one sample sequenced in a study of neurological immune-mediated disorders (dated by TCRdb to the late 2010s). Receptor libraries were prepared by 5' RACE. Sequencing was carried out with an Illumina HiSeq 2500. TCRdb reran the public reads through fastp at Q25 and MiXCR, keeping productive beta chains. Rows with a matching CDR3 protein are joined into one entry that keeps the most common DNA and genes. This sample is represented by under 70,000 distinct CDR3 sequences; less than 5.5% of them were singletons. Of the sample, over 2.5% is held by the ten largest clones. The sample consisted of PBMCs. The receptors come from a woman between 25 and 40 years old with multiple sclerosis.

This clonotype was counted ten times or more. The chain carries TRBV7-9 and TRBJ1-1; D is perhaps TRBD1 (5 bases). Trimming cost V 6 bases and J 1 base, with 12 bases left between them. CDR1 is SEHNR, CDR2 FQNEAQ, per germline (reference sequence). CDR3 length equals 14 residues. The CDR3 here is CASSQYGGNTEAFF. CDR3 coding DNA: TGTGCCAGCAGTCAATATGGGGGGAACACTGAAGCTTTCTTT.

This chain uses TRBV7-9 with TRBJ2-3; 9 bases are a match to TRBD2. With V trimmed by 5 bases and J by 7 bases, 10 bases remained unmatched. Looked up from germline, CDR1 is SEHNR and CDR2 is FQNEAQ (reference sequence). The CDR3 sequence is 15 residues long. CDR3 loop: CASSLRERGDNTQYF. CDR3 DNA sequence: TGTGCCAGCAGCCTCCGTGAGCGGGGGGATAATACGCAGTATTTT.

This clonotype was counted between two and nine times. The chain carries TRBV18 and TRBJ1-5; no firm D call. The V gene lost 2 bases and the J gene lost 4 bases, with 6 bases spanning the gap. The CDR3 is 13 residues long. CDR1 is KGHSH, CDR2 LQKENI, per germline. CDR3 sequence reads: CASSPYPNQPQHF. DNA for the CDR3: TGTGCCAGCTCACCATACCCAAATCAGCCCCAGCATTTT.

Ten or more counts support this clonotype. The chain combines TRBV20-1 with TRBJ1-5; 9 nucleotides match TRBD1. The V gene end was trimmed by 3 bases and the J gene end by 4 bases; junction bases not matched to a gene: 10. This CDR3 has 16 amino acids. Looked up from germline, CDR1 is DFQATT and CDR2 is SNEGSKA (reference sequence). CDR3 in DNA: TGCAGTGCTAGGGGGCCGGGACAGGGAGTGAATCAGCCCCAGCATTTT. It is translated as CSARGPGQGVNQPQHF.

This clonotype was counted many times. J is TRBJ1-1 and V is TRBV28; maybe TRBD1 (5 bases). Germline V gene lookup returns CDR1 MDHEN and CDR2 SYDVKM. CDR3 length: 14 residues. V lost 6 bases to trimming and J lost 1 base, with 12 bases between them. In nucleotides, the CDR3 is TGTGCCAGCAGAGAAGGACATCCGAACACTGAAGCTTTCTTT. Protein product: CASREGHPNTEAFF.

This clonotype was found many times. The V and J genes are TRBV5-6 and TRBJ2-1; possible D gene TRBD2, 7 bases. The V gene lost 3 bases and the J gene lost 3 bases, with 13 bases spanning the gap. Germline CDR1 and CDR2: SGHDT and YYEEEE. CDR3 length equals 15 residues. In DNA form, the CDR3 reads TGTGCCAGCAGCTCTCGGGGGGCTCACTACAATGAGCAGTTCTTC. Protein: CASSSRGAHYNEQFF.

This clonotype was seen repeatedly, ten times or more. The chain has TRBV27 and TRBJ1-2, with TRBD1 as a possible D gene (6 bases). This CDR3 contains 13 residues. Trimming stripped 6 bases from V and 8 bases from J, with 16 bases between. Germline V lookup: CDR1 MNHEY, CDR2 SMNVEV (reference sequence). The CDR3 reads CASRMGAGNGYTF. CDR3 nucleotides: TGTGCCAGCAGAATGGGGGCAGGGAACGGCTACACCTTC.

This clonotype was observed at least ten times. CDR3 sequence reads: CATSRGQAQETQYF. As DNA, the CDR3 is TGTGCCACCAGCAGAGGACAGGCACAAGAGACCCAGTACTTC. J is TRBJ2-5 and V is TRBV15; a weak D match, TRBD1 (6 bases). V was trimmed by 1 base and J by 2 bases, leaving 8 bases between them. The CDR3 is made up of 14 amino acids. Germline V lookup: CDR1 LNHNV, CDR2 YYDKDF (reference sequence). The whole variable domain, remainder taken from reference TRBV15 and TRBJ2-5, is DAMVIQNPRYQVTQFGKPVTLSCSQTLNHNVMYWYQQKSSQAPKLLFHYYDKDFNNEADTPDNFQSRRPNTSFCFLDIRSPGLGDTAMYLCATSRGQAQETQYFGPGTRLLVL.

The J gene is TRBJ2-3, the V gene TRBV20-1; TRBD2 might be the D (6 bases). Deletions cut 7 bases from V and 5 bases from J, with 16 bases between. The CDR3 is 13 residues long. Per the germline V gene, CDR1 is DFQATT and CDR2 is SNEGSKA (reference sequence). The CDR3 region is CSVLADHIDTQYF. The CDR3 DNA reads TGCAGTGTATTAGCGGACCACATAGATACGCAGTATTTT.

This clonotype showed up many times. The chain carries TRBV3-1 and TRBJ2-5, with D uncertain. This CDR3 has 10 residues. Trimming took off 4 bases at V and 4 bases at J, with 1 base between the two ends. Germline lookup yields CDR1 LGHDT and CDR2 YNNKEL (reference sequence). In DNA form, the CDR3 reads TGTGCCAGCAGCCGAGAGACCCAGTACTTC. It translates to CASSRETQYF.

This clonotype has at least ten counts. The genes are TRBV5-1 and TRBJ1-2; no definite D call. The germline V gene has CDR1 SGHRS and CDR2 YFSETQ. The CDR3 is made up of 14 amino acids. Trimming stripped 3 bases from V and 4 bases from J, with 13 bases between. CDR3 DNA sequence: TGCGCCAGCAGCTCGAGCGAGCCGGGCTATGGCTACACCTTC. Translating it yields CASSSSEPGYGYTF.

This clonotype occurred a few times. The rearrangement joins TRBV5-1 to TRBJ1-2, with TRBD1 matching 8 bases. CDR1 is SGHRS, CDR2 YFSETQ, per germline. The CDR3 sequence is 14 residues long. After removal of 3 bases from V and 8 bases from J, the junction contained 9 bases not matched to a gene. CDR3 sequence (DNA): TGCGCCAGCAGCTCCTCAGGGGGCGAATGGGGCTACACCTTC. This translates into CASSSSGGEWGYTF. Complete variable domain (other parts from reference TRBV5-1 and TRBJ1-2): KAGVTQTPRYLIKTRGQQVTLSCSPISGHRSVSWYQQTPGQGLQFLFEYFSETQRNKGNFPGRFSGRQFSNSRSEMNVSTLELGDSALYLCASSSSGGEWGYTFGSGTRLTVV.

Many counts were recorded for this clonotype. The V call is TRBV7-8, the J call TRBJ2-2; no clear D. Trimming removed 7 bases at V and 1 base at J, with 13 bases between. The CDR3 contains 15 residues. Germline V gene sequence: CDR1 SGHVS, CDR2 FQNEAQ. DNA of the CDR3: TGTGCCAGCAAATCTTTCACGGGGAACACCGGGGAGCTGTTTTTT. This translates into CASKSFTGNTGELFF.

This clonotype was observed many times. The V gene is TRBV4-1, the J gene TRBJ1-5, with D uncertain. Germline V gene data show CDR1 as MGHRA and CDR2 as YSYEKL. CDR3 length: 16 residues. The V end was cut by 1 base, the J end by 4 bases, with 14 bases between. Here the CDR3 DNA reads TGCGCCAGCAGCCAAGTCAACCTCGTGGGGAATCAGCCCCAGCATTTT. Its translation: CASSQVNLVGNQPQHF.